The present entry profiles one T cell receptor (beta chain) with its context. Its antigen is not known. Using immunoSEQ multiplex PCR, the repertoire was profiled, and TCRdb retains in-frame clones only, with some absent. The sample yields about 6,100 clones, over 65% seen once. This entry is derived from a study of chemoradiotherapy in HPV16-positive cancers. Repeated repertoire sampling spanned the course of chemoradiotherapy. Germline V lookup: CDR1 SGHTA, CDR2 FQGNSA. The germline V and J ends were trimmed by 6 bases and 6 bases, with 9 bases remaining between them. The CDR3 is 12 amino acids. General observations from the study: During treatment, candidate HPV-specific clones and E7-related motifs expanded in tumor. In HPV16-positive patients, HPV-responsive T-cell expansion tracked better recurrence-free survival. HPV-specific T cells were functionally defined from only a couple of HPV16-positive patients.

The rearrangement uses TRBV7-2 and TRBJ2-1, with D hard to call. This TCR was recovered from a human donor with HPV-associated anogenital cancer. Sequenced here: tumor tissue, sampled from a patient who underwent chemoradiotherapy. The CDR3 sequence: CASRIAVNEQFF. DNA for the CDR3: TGTGCCAGCAGGATAGCTGTCAATGAGCAGTTCTTC.